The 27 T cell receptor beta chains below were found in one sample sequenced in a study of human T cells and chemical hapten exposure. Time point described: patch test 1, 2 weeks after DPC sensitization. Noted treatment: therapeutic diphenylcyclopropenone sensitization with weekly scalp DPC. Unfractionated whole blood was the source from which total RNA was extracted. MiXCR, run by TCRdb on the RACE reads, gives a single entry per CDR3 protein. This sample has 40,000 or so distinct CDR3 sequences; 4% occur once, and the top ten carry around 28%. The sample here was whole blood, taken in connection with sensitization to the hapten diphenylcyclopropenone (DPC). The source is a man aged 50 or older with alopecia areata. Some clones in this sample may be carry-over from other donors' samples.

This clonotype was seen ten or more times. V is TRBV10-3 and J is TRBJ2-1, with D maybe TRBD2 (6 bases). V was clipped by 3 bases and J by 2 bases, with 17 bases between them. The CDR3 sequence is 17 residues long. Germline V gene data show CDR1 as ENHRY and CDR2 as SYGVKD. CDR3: CAISDGGLAETYNEQFF. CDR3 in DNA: TGTGCCATCAGTGATGGGGGTTTAGCGGAGACCTACAATGAGCAGTTCTTC.

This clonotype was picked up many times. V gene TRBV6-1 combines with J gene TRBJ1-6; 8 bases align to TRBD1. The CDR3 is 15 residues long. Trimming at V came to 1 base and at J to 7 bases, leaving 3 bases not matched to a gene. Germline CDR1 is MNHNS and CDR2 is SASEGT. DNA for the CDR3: TGTGCCAGCAGTGAAGTGGGACAGGAAAATTCACCCCTCCACTTT. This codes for CASSEVGQENSPLHF.

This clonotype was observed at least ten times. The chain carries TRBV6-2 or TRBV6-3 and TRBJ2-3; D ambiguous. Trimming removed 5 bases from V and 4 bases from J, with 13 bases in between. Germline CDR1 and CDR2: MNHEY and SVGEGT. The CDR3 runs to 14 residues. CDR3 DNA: TGTGCCAGCAGTCTCAATCCGGGCCCAGATACGCAGTATTTT. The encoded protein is CASSLNPGPDTQYF.

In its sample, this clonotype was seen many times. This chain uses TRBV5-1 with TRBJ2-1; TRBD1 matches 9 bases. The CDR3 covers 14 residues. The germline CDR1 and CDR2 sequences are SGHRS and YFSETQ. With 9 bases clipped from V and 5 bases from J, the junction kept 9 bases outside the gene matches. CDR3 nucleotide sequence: TGCGCCACTAAAACGGGGACAGGGAACAATGAGCAGTTCTTC. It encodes CATKTGTGNNEQFF.

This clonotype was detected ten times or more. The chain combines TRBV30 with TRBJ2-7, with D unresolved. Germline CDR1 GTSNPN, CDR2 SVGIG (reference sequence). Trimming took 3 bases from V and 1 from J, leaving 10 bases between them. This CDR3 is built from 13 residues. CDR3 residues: CAWSRGLSYEQYF. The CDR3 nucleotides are TGTGCCTGGAGCCGCGGCCTATCCTACGAGCAGTACTTC. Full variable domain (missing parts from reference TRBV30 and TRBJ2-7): SQTIHQWPATLVQPVGSPLSLECTVEGTSNPNLYWYRQAAGRGLQLLFYSVGIGQISSEVPQNLSASRPQDRQFILSSKKLLLSDSGFYLCAWSRGLSYEQYFGPGTRLTVT.

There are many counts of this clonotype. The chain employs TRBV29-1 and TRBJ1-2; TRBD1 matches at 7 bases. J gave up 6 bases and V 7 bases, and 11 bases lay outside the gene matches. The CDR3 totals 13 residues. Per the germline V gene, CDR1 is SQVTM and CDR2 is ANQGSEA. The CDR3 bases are TGCAGCGAGGGGGACAGCAGGTCCGATGGCTACACCTTC. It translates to CSEGDSRSDGYTF.

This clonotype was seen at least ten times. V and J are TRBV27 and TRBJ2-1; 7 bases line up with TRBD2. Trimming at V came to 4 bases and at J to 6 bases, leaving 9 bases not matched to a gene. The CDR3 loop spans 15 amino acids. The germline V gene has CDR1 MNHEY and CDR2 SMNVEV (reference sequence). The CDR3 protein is CASSYGRELGNEQFF. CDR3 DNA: TGTGCCAGCAGTTACGGGCGGGAGCTTGGCAATGAGCAGTTCTTC.

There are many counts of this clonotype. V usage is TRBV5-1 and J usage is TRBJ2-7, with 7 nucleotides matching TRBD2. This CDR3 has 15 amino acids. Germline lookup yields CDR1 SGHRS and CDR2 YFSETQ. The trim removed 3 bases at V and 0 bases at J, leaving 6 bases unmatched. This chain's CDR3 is CASSSSGGSSYEQYF. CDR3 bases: TGCGCCAGCAGCTCCTCCGGCGGGAGCTCCTACGAGCAGTACTTC.

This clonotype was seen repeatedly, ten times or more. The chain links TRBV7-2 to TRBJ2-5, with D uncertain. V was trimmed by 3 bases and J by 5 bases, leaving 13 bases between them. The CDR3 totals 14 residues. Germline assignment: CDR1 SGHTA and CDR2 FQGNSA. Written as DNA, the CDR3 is TGTGCCAGCAGCTTTAACGCCATCGGGGAGACCCAGTACTTC. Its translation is CASSFNAIGETQYF.

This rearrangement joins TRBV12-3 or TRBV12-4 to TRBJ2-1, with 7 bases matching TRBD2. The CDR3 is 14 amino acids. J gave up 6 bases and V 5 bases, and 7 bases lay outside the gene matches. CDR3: CASSVGTGGNEQFF. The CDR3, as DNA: TGTGCCAGCAGTGTAGGGACGGGAGGCAATGAGCAGTTCTTC.

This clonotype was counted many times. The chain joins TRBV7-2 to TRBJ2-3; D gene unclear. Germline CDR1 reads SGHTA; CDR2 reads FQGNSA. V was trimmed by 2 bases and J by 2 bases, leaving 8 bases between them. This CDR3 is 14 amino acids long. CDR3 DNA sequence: TGTGCCAGCAGCTTACGGCAGTCCACAGATACGCAGTATTTT. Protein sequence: CASSLRQSTDTQYF.

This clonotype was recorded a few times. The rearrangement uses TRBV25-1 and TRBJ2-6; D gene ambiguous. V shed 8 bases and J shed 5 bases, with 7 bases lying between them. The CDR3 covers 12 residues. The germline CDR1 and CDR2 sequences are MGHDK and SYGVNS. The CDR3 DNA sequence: TGTGCCAGCGCCCCAAGGGCCAACGTCCTGACTTTC. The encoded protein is CASAPRANVLTF. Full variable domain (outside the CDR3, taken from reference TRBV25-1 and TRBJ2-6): EADIYQTPRYLVIGTGKKITLECSQTMGHDKMYWYQQDPGMELHLIHYSYGVNSTEKGDLSSESTVSRIRTEHFPLTLESARPSHTSQYLCASAPRANVLTFGAGSRLTVL.

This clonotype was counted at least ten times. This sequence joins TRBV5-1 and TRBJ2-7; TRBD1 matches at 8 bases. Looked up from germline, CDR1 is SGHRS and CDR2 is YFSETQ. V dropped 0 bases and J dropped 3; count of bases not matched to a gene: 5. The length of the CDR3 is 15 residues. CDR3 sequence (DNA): TGCGCCAGCAGCTTGGGGGCAGGGGGCGTCTACGAGCAGTACTTC. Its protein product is CASSLGAGGVYEQYF.

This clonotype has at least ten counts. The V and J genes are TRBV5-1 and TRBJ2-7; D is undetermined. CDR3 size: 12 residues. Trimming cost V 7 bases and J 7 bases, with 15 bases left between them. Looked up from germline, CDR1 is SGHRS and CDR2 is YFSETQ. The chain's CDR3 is CASSLGSPEQYF. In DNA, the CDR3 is TGCGCCAGCTCCCTGGGCTCACCGGAGCAGTACTTC.

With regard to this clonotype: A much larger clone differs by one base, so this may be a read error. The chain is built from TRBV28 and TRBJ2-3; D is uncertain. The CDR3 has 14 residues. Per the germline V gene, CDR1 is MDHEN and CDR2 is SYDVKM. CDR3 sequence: CVSSLSDGLDTQYF. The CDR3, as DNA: TGTGTCAGCAGTTTATCGGACGGGCTGGATACGCAGTATTTT. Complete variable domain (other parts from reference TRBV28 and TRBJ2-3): DVKVTQSSRYLVKRTGEKVFLECVQDMDHENMFWYRQDPGLGLRLIYFSYDVKMKEKGDIPEGYSVSREKKERFSLILESASTNQTSMYLCVSSLSDGLDTQYFGPGTRLTVL.

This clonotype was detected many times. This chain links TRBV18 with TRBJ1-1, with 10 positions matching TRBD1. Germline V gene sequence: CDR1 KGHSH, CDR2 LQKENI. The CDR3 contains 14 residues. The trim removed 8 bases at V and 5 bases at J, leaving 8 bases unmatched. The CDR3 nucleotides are TGTGCCAGCACCGTCGACAGGGGGCTAACTGAAGCTTTCTTT. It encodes CASTVDRGLTEAFF.

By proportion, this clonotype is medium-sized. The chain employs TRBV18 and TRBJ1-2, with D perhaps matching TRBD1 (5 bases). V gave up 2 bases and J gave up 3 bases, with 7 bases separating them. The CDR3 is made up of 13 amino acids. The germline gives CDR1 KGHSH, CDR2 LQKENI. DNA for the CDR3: TGTGCCAGCTCACCAGACAGAGACTATGGCTACACCTTC. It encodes CASSPDRDYGYTF. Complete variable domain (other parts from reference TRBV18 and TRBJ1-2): NAGVMQNPRHLVRRRGQEARLRCSPMKGHSHVYWYRQLPEEGLKFMVYLQKENIIDESGMPKERFSAEFPKEGPSILRIQQVVRGDSAAYFCASSPDRDYGYTFGSGTRLTVV.

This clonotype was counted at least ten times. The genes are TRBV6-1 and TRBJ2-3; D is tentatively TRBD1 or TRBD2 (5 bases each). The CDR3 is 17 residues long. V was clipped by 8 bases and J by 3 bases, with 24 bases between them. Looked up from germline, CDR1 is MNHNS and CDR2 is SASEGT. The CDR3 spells CASHVGGPGGGTDTQYF. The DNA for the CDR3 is TGTGCCAGCCATGTTGGGGGTCCCGGAGGCGGGACAGATACGCAGTATTTT.

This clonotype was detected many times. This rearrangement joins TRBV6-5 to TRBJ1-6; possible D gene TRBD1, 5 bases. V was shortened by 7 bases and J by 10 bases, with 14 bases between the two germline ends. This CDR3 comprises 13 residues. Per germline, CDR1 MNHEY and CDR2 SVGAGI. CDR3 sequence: CASTPGLRSPLHF. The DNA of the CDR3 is TGTGCCAGCACCCCAGGGTTAAGGTCACCCCTCCACTTT.

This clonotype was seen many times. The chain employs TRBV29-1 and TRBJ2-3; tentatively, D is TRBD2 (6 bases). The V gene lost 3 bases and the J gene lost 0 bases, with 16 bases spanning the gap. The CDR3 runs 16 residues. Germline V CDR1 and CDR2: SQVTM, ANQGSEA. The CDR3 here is CSVDAGLPTSTDTQYF. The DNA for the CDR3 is TGCAGCGTTGACGCCGGACTACCAACTAGCACAGATACGCAGTATTTT.

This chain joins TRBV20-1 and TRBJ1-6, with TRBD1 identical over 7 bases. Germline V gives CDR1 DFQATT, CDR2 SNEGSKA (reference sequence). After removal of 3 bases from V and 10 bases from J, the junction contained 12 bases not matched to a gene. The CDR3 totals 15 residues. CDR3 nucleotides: TGCAGTGCTAGGGAGACAGGGTTTGGGGGGTCACCCCTCCACTTT. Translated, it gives CSARETGFGGSPLHF.

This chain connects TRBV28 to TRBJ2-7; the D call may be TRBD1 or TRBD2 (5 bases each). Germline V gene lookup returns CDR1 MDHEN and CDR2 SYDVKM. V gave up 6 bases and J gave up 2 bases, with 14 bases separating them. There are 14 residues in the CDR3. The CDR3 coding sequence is TGTGCCAGCAGGTCCGGGACGGACGCCTACGAGCAGTACTTC. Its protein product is CASRSGTDAYEQYF. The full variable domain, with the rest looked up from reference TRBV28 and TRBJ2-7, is DVKVTQSSRYLVKRTGEKVFLECVQDMDHENMFWYRQDPGLGLRLIYFSYDVKMKEKGDIPEGYSVSREKKERFSLILESASTNQTSMYLCASRSGTDAYEQYFGPGTRLTVT.

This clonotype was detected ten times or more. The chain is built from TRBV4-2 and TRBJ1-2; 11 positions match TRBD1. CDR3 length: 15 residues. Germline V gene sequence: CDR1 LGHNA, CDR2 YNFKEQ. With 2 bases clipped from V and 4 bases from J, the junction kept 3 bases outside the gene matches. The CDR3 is CASSQRDRGAYGYTF. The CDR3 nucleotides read TGTGCCAGCAGCCAACGGGACAGGGGGGCCTATGGCTACACCTTC.

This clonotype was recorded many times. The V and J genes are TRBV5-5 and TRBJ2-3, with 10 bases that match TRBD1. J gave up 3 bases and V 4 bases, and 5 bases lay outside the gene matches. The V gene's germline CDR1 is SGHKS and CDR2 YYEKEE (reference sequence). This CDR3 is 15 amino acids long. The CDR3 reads CASSLGQGITDTQYF. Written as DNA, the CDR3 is TGTGCCAGCAGCCTGGGACAGGGGATAACAGATACGCAGTATTTT.

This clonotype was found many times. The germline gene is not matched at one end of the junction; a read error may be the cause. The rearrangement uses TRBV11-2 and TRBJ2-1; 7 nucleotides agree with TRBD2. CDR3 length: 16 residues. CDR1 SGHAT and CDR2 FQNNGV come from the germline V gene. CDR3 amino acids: CASSLERTRPYNEQFF. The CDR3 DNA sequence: TGTGCCAGCAGCCTAGAGAGGACTAGACCCTACAATGAGCAGTTCTTC.

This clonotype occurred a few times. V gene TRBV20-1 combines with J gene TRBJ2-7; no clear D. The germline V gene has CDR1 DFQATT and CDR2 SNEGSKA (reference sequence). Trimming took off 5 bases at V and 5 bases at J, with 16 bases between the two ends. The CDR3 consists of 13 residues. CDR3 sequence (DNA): TGCAGTGCTCTAAGATCACAGAGTAACGAGCAGTACTTC. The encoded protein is CSALRSQSNEQYF.

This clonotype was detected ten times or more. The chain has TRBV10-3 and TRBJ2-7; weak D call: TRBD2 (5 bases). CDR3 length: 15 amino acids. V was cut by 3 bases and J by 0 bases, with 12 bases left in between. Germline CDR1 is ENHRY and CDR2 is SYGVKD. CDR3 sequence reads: CAISDSGGHSYEQYF. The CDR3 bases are TGTGCCATCAGTGACAGTGGCGGGCACTCCTACGAGCAGTACTTC.